The 27 T cell receptor beta chains below all came from one sample that was sequenced in a study of blood T cell repertoires in COVID-19. The protocol was immunoSEQ multiplex PCR, while the TCRdb copy is restricted to in-frame clones and leaves out a portion. The sample holds some 97,000 clones, around four fifths seen once. Sequenced sample: peripheral blood. The receptors were sampled from a woman aged 70 to 79 with acute or convalescent COVID-19.

The chain recombines TRBV28 with TRBJ1-1, with D perhaps matching TRBD1 (5 bases). Trimming took 5 bases from V and 10 from J, leaving 20 bases between them. There are 14 residues in the CDR3. CDR1 MDHEN and CDR2 SYDVKM come from the germline V gene. CDR3 DNA sequence: TGTGCCAGCAGTCGAGCCTGGACGGGGGAGCGAGCTTTCTTT. Protein product: CASSRAWTGERAFF.

CDR3 loop: CASSLGGQSYGYTF. CDR3 DNA sequence: TGCGCCAGCAGCTTGGGGGGGCAGAGCTATGGCTACACCTTC. This chain joins TRBV5-1 and TRBJ1-2, with D possibly TRBD1 on 6 matching bases. Trimming left V 0 bases short and J 4 bases short, with 10 bases between. The CDR3 totals 14 residues. From germline, CDR1 is SGHRS and CDR2 YFSETQ.

J is TRBJ2-2 and V is TRBV5-1; the match to TRBD1 covers 7 bases. The V gene end was trimmed by 2 bases and the J gene end by 0 bases; junction bases not matched to a gene: 1. CDR3 length: 15 amino acids. Per the germline V gene, CDR1 is SGHRS and CDR2 is YFSETQ. The CDR3, as DNA: TGCGCCAGCAGCTTCGGGACAGCGAACACCGGGGAGCTGTTTTTT. Translated: CASSFGTANTGELFF.

V and J are TRBV2 and TRBJ2-1; TRBD2 matches 11 bases. The V segment lost 6 bases and the J segment 2 bases; nucleotides outside the gene matches: 3. The germline gives CDR1 SNHLY, CDR2 FYNNEI. The CDR3 consists of 15 residues. CDR3 loop: CASRLSGGAYNEQFF. DNA for the CDR3: TGTGCCAGCAGGCTTAGCGGGGGGGCCTACAATGAGCAGTTCTTC.

This clone showed up just a few times. This chain joins TRBV3-1 (or the pseudogene TRBV3-2) and TRBJ2-7; 8 bases are shared with TRBD1. V dropped 4 bases and J dropped 3; count of bases not matched to a gene: 11. CDR3 length: 16 residues. The germline gives CDR1 LGHDT, CDR2 YNNKEL (reference sequence). The CDR3 loop is CASSRTIGTGSYEQYF. CDR3 in DNA: TGTGCCAGCAGCCGAACAATTGGGACAGGTAGCTACGAGCAGTACTTC.

This chain connects TRBV18 to TRBJ2-3; 9 nucleotides line up with TRBD1. Per the germline V gene, CDR1 is KGHSH and CDR2 is LQKENI. V shed 3 bases, J shed 6 bases, and the junction held 4 bases outside the gene matches. The CDR3 is made up of 14 amino acids. CDR3: CASSPDRGWDTQYF. In DNA form, the CDR3 reads TGTGCCAGCTCACCGGACAGGGGATGGGATACGCAGTATTTT.

V gene TRBV6-5 combines with J gene TRBJ1-1, with D perhaps TRBD1 (5 bases). The CDR3 covers 15 residues. Germline CDR1 and CDR2: MNHEY and SVGAGI. Trimming cost V 6 bases and J 11 bases, with 25 bases left between them. CDR3 nucleotides: TGTGCCAGCAGGCAGATCAGGGTCGGTCAGCGGGATGCTTTCTTT. It is translated as CASRQIRVGQRDAFF.

The gene calls are TRBV30 and TRBJ2-3; D is unclear. Trimming left V 2 bases short and J 2 bases short, with 5 bases between. CDR1 is GTSNPN, CDR2 SVGIG, per germline (reference sequence). The CDR3 is made up of 12 amino acids. CDR3 loop: CAWSSLTDTQYF. CDR3 in DNA: TGTGCCTGGAGTAGCCTCACAGATACGCAGTATTTT.

The chain has TRBV15 and TRBJ2-1, with 9 bases lining up with TRBD1. Per the germline V gene, CDR1 is LNHNV and CDR2 is YYDKDF (reference sequence). There are 16 residues in the CDR3. The trim removed 3 bases at V and 5 bases at J, leaving 8 bases unmatched. CDR3 region: CATSREGQGRHNEQFF. The CDR3 DNA sequence: TGTGCCACCAGCAGGGAAGGACAGGGGAGACACAATGAGCAGTTCTTC.

This clone was recorded once. The rearrangement joins TRBV18 to TRBJ2-4; 7 bases match TRBD2. The CDR3 contains 16 residues. From germline, CDR1 is KGHSH and CDR2 LQKENI. Germline trimming cut 3 bases from V and 5 bases from J; bases unmatched to any gene: 10. CDR3: CASSPSYSSGENIQYF. As DNA, the CDR3 is TGTGCCAGCTCACCTTCATATTCGAGCGGGGAAAACATTCAGTACTTC.

The chain has TRBV24-1 and TRBJ1-5; D gene ambiguous. Trimming left V 6 bases short and J 6 bases short, with 20 bases between. Germline V gives CDR1 KGHDR, CDR2 SFDVKD. The CDR3 loop spans 16 amino acids. The CDR3: CATSHGGEGNRQPQHF. CDR3 DNA sequence: TGTGCCACCAGTCACGGTGGGGAGGGAAACCGTCAGCCCCAGCATTTT.

This clone was counted between two and nine times. The V and J genes are TRBV27 and TRBJ2-3, with D unclear. The V and J ends lost 5 bases and 2 bases respectively, with 11 bases between them. The V gene's germline CDR1 is MNHEY and CDR2 SMNVEV (reference sequence). This CDR3 comprises 14 residues. The CDR3 spells CASSLTTYTDTQYF. Here the CDR3 DNA reads TGTGCCAGCAGTCTCACGACATACACAGATACGCAGTATTTT.

The V call is TRBV29-1, the J call TRBJ2-1; weak D call: TRBD2 (6 bases). The CDR3 has 14 residues. Germline values: CDR1 SQVTM, CDR2 ANQGSEA. The V and J ends lost 6 bases and 4 bases respectively, with 16 bases between them. CDR3 loop: CSVPTGGDYNEQFF. The CDR3 DNA follows: TGCAGCGTCCCTACTGGCGGGGATTACAATGAGCAGTTCTTC.

Turning to this clone: One end of the junction varies from germline; a read error may be responsible. The chain combines TRBV28 with TRBJ1-5; the D gene is possibly TRBD1 (6 bases). CDR1 and CDR2 from the germline V gene are MDHEN and SYDVKM. This CDR3 region has 15 residues. This CDR3 is CASSLWGARKQPQHF. For the CDR3, the DNA is TGTGCCAGCAGTTTATGGGGGGCGCGCAAGCAGCCCCAGCATTTT.

The chain combines TRBV6-6 with TRBJ1-1; no firm D call. Germline V lookup: CDR1 MNHNY, CDR2 SVGAGI (reference sequence). The CDR3 spans 11 residues. V lost 8 bases and J lost 3, with 7 bases in between. The CDR3 is CASRRDTEAFF. DNA for the CDR3: TGTGCCAGCCGGAGGGACACTGAAGCTTTCTTT.

In its sample, this clone was seen once. The V and J genes are TRBV9 and TRBJ1-2, with D perhaps matching TRBD1 (6 bases). CDR1 and CDR2 from the germline V gene are SGDLS and YYNGEE. The germline V and J ends were trimmed by 4 bases and 8 bases, with 21 bases remaining between them. The CDR3 spans 15 residues. This CDR3 reads CASSPFPGVEGGYTF. The CDR3 DNA is TGTGCCAGCAGCCCATTCCCAGGGGTCGAAGGCGGCTACACCTTC.

The chain carries TRBV5-6 and TRBJ1-1; no clear D gene. Germline V gene sequence: CDR1 SGHDT, CDR2 YYEEEE. This CDR3 is built from 13 residues. V lost 3 bases to trimming and J lost 8 bases, with 14 bases between them. DNA of the CDR3: TGTGCCAGCAGCTGGGCCCTTGGATTCGAAGCTTTCTTT. The encoded protein is CASSWALGFEAFF.

The genes are TRBV6-6 and TRBJ1-5, with D possibly being TRBD1 (5 bases). The CDR3 covers 16 residues. Germline V gene sequence: CDR1 MNHNY, CDR2 SVGAGI (reference sequence). V lost 7 bases to trimming and J lost 0 bases, with 16 bases between them. CDR3 DNA: TGTGCCAGCACCCTACTGGAGGGGAGTAGCAATCAGCCCCAGCATTTT. Translated: CASTLLEGSSNQPQHF.

The CDR3 loop is CSVEATGINTEAFF. The CDR3, as DNA: TGCAGCGTTGAGGCAACGGGAATAAACACTGAAGCTTTCTTT. The V call is TRBV29-1, the J call TRBJ1-1; D ambiguous. With 3 bases removed from V and 2 bases from J, the gap between germline ends came to 13 bases. There are 14 residues in the CDR3. CDR1 and CDR2 from the germline V gene are SQVTM and ANQGSEA.

V is TRBV4-3 and J is TRBJ1-2; 8 bases fit TRBD1. Germline trimming cut 1 base from V and 3 bases from J; bases unmatched to any gene: 4. The CDR3 totals 15 residues. Per germline, CDR1 LGHNA and CDR2 YSLEER. The CDR3 is CASSQALTGDYGYTF. In nucleotides, the CDR3 is TGCGCCAGCAGCCAAGCCTTGACAGGGGACTATGGCTACACCTTC.

The rearrangement joins TRBV9 to TRBJ1-3; 7 bases fit TRBD1. The junction had 10 bases not matched to a gene; V was cut back by 2 bases and J by 2 bases. CDR1 is SGDLS and CDR2 is YYNGEE in the germline V gene. The CDR3 contains 17 residues. This chain's CDR3 is CASSVRQGGSPGNTIYF. As DNA, the CDR3 is TGTGCCAGCAGCGTTAGACAGGGAGGTTCCCCTGGAAACACCATATATTTT.

The rearrangement joins TRBV20-1 to TRBJ2-5; D may be TRBD1 (6 bases). The germline V and J ends were trimmed by 5 bases and 5 bases, with 9 bases remaining between them. Germline V gene sequence: CDR1 DFQATT, CDR2 SNEGSKA (reference sequence). The CDR3 consists of 11 residues. DNA for the CDR3: TGCAGTGCTGGGGGCGTGGAGACCCAGTACTTC. This translates into CSAGGVETQYF.

The CDR3 DNA reads as TGTGCCAGTAGTGCCTCCCCTACAGAGTATGGCTACACCTTC. This sequence encodes CASSASPTEYGYTF. This rearrangement joins TRBV19 to TRBJ1-2; D gene uncertain. Germline V gene lookup returns CDR1 LNHDA and CDR2 SQIVND (reference sequence). Trimming shortened V by 5 bases and J by 5 bases, and 15 bases separated the two germline ends. The CDR3 consists of 14 residues.

This clone showed up just a few times. As DNA, the CDR3 is TGTGCCAGCAGGCCACCGGGACAGGGCTATGGCTACACCTTC. Protein: CASRPPGQGYGYTF. The chain has TRBV6-5 and TRBJ1-2, with 9 positions matching TRBD1. This CDR3 is built from 14 residues. CDR1 and CDR2 (germline): MNHEY, SVGAGI. Trimming took 6 bases from V and 4 from J; bases not matched to a gene: 6.

V gene TRBV18 combines with J gene TRBJ2-7; TRBD1 agrees at 9 bases. Germline V lookup: CDR1 KGHSH, CDR2 LQKENI. This CDR3 is 14 amino acids long. V shed 5 bases and J 2 bases; nucleotides not matched to a gene: 4. Here the CDR3 DNA reads TGTGCCAGCTCAAAAAACAGGGGGCCCTACGAGCAGTACTTC. Amino acid sequence: CASSKNRGPYEQYF.

The rearrangement uses TRBV11-2 and TRBJ2-7; a weak D match, TRBD2 (5 bases). The V gene lost 0 bases and the J gene lost 6 bases, with 18 bases spanning the gap. In germline, CDR1 is SGHAT, CDR2 FQNNGV. This CDR3 has 16 residues. CDR3: CASSLDLSGGLGEQYF. The CDR3 DNA reads TGTGCCAGCAGCTTAGATCTATCCGGAGGTCTAGGCGAGCAGTACTTC.

The V and J genes are TRBV6-5 and TRBJ1-1; 10 bases are shared with TRBD1. The V gene's germline CDR1 is MNHEY and CDR2 SVGAGI. J gave up 2 bases and V 7 bases, and 7 bases lay outside the gene matches. This CDR3 comprises 15 residues. The CDR3 DNA follows: TGTGCCAGCAACGACAGGGGGCTTCGAAACACTGAAGCTTTCTTT. It encodes CASNDRGLRNTEAFF.